This TCR beta chain was sequenced for a study of OX40 agonist ivuxolimab in advanced cancers. As for the study in general: Three partial responders included one hepatocellular carcinoma patient and two cutaneous melanoma patients. General study points: Determination of antigen specificity was not performed for the expanded peripheral T cells. Some patients who did not respond also had low normalized T-cell clonal expansion. Within 6 weeks, CD4+ and CD8+ blood T cells expanded clonally at 0.1 to 3.0 mg/kg.

The ends lost 5 bases at V and 4 bases at J; junction bases unmatched: 6. The CDR3 is 14 residues long. Germline CDR1 is PRHDT and CDR2 is FYEKMQ (reference sequence). On this clone itself: The antigen remains unidentified.

Sequencing used immunoSEQ multiplex PCR; TCRdb keeps in-frame clones, though not all of them. The data show fewer than 85,000 clones, 75% to 90% seen once. This receptor was identified in an adult with an advanced solid tumor such as melanoma, head and neck, liver or kidney cancer. This specimen consisted of CD4+ or CD8+ T cells sorted from blood, obtained in a trial of the OX40 agonist ivuxolimab. The chain uses TRBV13 and TRBJ2-3; 7 bases are shared with TRBD2. The CDR3 spells CASSPRDYADTQYF. The CDR3 DNA sequence: TGTGCCAGCAGCCCCCGGGACTATGCAGATACGCAGTATTTT.